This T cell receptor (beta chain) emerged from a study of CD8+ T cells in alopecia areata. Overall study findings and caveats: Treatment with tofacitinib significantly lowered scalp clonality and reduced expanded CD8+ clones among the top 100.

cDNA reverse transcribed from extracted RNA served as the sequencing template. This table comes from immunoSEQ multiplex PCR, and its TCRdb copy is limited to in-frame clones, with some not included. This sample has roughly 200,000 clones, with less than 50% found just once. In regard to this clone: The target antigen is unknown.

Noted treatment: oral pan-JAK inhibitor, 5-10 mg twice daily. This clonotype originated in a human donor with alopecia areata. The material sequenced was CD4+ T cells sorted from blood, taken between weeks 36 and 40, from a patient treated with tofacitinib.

The CDR3 DNA is TGTGCCAGCAGCCCCCGACTAGAGAGCACAGATACGCAGTATTTT. It encodes CASSPRLESTDTQYF. The chain joins TRBV9 to TRBJ2-3; weak D call: TRBD2 (6 bases). The CDR3 runs to 15 residues. The germline V and J ends were trimmed by 4 bases and 0 bases, with 12 bases remaining between them. The V gene's germline CDR1 is SGDLS and CDR2 YYNGEE.